Listed here is a single T cell receptor (beta chain). Study processing details: By means of reference gene primer amplification, nucleated cell counts were estimated. Assay used: immunoSEQ multiplex PCR; TCRdb lists only in-frame clones, some missing. For V, J and clone size, that table is used; D and trimming come from the DNA. Among about 230,000 clones, about 86% were seen once, and the ten largest hold approximately 2.8%. The data originate from a study of blood T cell repertoires in COVID-19. Whole-study context: Whether acute or convalescent, the COVID-19 samples came from the United States, Italy and Spain.

The CDR3 is 16 residues long. The germline V gene has CDR1 MNHEY and CDR2 SMNVEV (reference sequence). The ends lost 3 bases at V and 4 bases at J; junction bases unmatched: 8. The receptor was derived from a woman aged 50 to 60 in a cohort exposed to, infected with or recovered from COVID-19 (not recorded which). The sample consisted of PBMCs or T cells enriched from blood (not recorded which). This sequence joins TRBV27 and TRBJ2-7, with TRBD2 matching 11 bases. Written as DNA, the CDR3 is TGTGCCAGCAGTTTCCTACTAGCGGGGGACCAATACGAGCAGTACTTC. It is translated as CASSFLLAGDQYEQYF.